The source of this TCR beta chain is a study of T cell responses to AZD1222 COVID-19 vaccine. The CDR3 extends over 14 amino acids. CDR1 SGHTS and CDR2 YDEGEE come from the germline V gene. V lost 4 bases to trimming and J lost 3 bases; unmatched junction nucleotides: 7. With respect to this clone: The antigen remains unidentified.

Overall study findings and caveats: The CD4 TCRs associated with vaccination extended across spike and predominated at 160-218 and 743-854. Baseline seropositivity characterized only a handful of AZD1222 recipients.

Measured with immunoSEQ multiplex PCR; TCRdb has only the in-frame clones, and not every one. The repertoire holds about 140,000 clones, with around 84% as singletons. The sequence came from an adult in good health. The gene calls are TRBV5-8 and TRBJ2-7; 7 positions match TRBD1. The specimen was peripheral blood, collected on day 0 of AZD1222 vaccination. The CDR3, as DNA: TGTGCCAGCAGCACCAGACAGGGAAACTACGAGCAGTACTTC. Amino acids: CASSTRQGNYEQYF.